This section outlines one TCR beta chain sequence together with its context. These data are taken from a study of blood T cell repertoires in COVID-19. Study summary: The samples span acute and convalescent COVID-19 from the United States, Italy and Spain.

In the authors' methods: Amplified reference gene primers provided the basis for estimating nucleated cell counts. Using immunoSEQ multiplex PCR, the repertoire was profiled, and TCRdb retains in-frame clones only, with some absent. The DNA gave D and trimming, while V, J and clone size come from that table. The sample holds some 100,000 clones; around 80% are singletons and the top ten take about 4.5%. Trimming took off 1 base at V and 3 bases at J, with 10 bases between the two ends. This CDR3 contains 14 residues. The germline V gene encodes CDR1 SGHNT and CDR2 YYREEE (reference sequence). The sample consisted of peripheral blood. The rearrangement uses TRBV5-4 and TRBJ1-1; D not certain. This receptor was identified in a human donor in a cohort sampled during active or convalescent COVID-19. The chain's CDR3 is CASSLSQAHTEAFF. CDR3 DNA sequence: TGTGCCAGCAGCTTGAGTCAGGCCCACACTGAAGCTTTCTTT.